The 14 T cell receptor beta chains below were found in one sample sequenced in a study of blood T cell repertoires in COVID-19. Data came from immunoSEQ multiplex PCR; TCRdb stores just in-frame clones and leaves some out. The data show around 200,000 clones, around four fifths seen once. The sequencing sample was made of peripheral blood. These receptors were obtained from a woman between 65 and 79 years old with COVID-19, enrolled during active disease.

The gene calls are TRBV5-6 and TRBJ2-5; D gene uncertain. This CDR3 is built from 12 residues. The ends were cut back, 3 bases at V and 3 bases at J, with 6 bases in the middle. The germline CDR1 and CDR2 sequences are SGHDT and YYEEEE. The CDR3 nucleotides are TGTGCCAGCAGCTCGGGTGAAGAGACCCAGTACTTC. Translated, it gives CASSSGEETQYF. The variable domain in full, with the rest retrieved from reference TRBV5-6 and TRBJ2-5, is DAGVTQSPTHLIKTRGQQVTLRCSPKSGHDTVSWYQQALGQGPQFIFQYYEEEERQRGNFPDRFSGHQFPNYSSELNVNALLLGDSALYLCASSSGEETQYFGPGTRLLVL.

This chain uses TRBV7-8 with TRBJ1-2; possibly TRBD1 for D (6 bases). Germline lookup yields CDR1 SGHVS and CDR2 FQNEAQ. This CDR3 region has 15 residues. The ends were cut back, 3 bases at V and 8 bases at J, with 19 bases in the middle. The CDR3 here is CASSFGHAQGGGYTF. The CDR3 bases are TGTGCCAGCAGCTTCGGCCACGCACAGGGAGGGGGCTACACCTTC.

This rearrangement joins TRBV6-1 to TRBJ1-5, with D perhaps TRBD1 (6 bases). V lost 4 bases to trimming and J lost 0 bases, with 13 bases between them. CDR1 MNHNS and CDR2 SASEGT come from the germline V gene. This CDR3 region has 16 residues. The CDR3 region is CASSASGQYSNQPQHF. The CDR3 DNA follows: TGTGCCAGCAGTGCAAGCGGACAGTATAGCAATCAGCCCCAGCATTTT.

In this sample, this clone turned up a few times. V gene TRBV5-1 combines with J gene TRBJ2-2, with 10 bases that match TRBD1. Trimming at V came to 4 bases and at J to 6 bases, leaving 12 bases not matched to a gene. This CDR3 is 17 amino acids long. Germline values: CDR1 SGHRS, CDR2 YFSETQ. CDR3 nucleotide sequence: TGCGCCAGCAGCGGATCACCGGGACAGGGGCGCGCCGGGGAGCTGTTTTTT. Protein: CASSGSPGQGRAGELFF.

Here the CDR3 DNA reads TGTGCCAGCAGCTTAGGATCGGGGGTGGGAACTGAAGCTTTCTTT. As protein: CASSLGSGVGTEAFF. The V gene is TRBV11-3, the J gene TRBJ1-1; TRBD1 is a possible D gene (5 bases). This CDR3 has 15 residues. Germline V CDR1 and CDR2: SGHNT, YENEEA. Trimming took 1 base from V and 5 from J, leaving 14 bases between them.

The V call is TRBV6-6, the J call TRBJ1-2; TRBD1 might be the D (6 bases). Trimming removed 5 bases at V and 4 bases at J, with 14 bases between. Germline values: CDR1 MNHNY, CDR2 SVGAGI (reference sequence). The CDR3 spans 14 residues. This CDR3 is CASSGLGQPYGYTF. The CDR3 DNA reads TGTGCCAGCAGTGGCCTTGGACAGCCCTATGGCTACACCTTC.

The chain couples TRBV7-2 to TRBJ2-4; TRBD1 matches 10 bases. From germline, CDR1 is SGHTA and CDR2 FQGNSA. V trimming: 1 base; J trimming: 0 bases; junction bases outside the gene matches: 6. The CDR3 extends over 18 amino acids. The DNA for the CDR3 is TGTGCCAGCAGCTTAGATGAGACAGGGGGCATAGCCAAAAACATTCAGTACTTC. Protein sequence: CASSLDETGGIAKNIQYF. The whole variable domain, remainder taken from reference TRBV7-2 and TRBJ2-4, is GAGVSQSPSNKVTEKGKDVELRCDPISGHTALYWYRQSLGQGLEFLIYFQGNSAPDKSGLPSDRFSAERTGGSVSTLTIQRTQQEDSAVYLCASSLDETGGIAKNIQYFGAGTRLSVL.

This clone was seen a handful of times. J is TRBJ1-2 and V is TRBV27; TRBD1 aligns across 7 bases. The CDR3 extends over 14 amino acids. CDR1 and CDR2 (germline): MNHEY, SMNVEV (reference sequence). After removal of 5 bases from V and 2 bases from J, the junction contained 5 bases not matched to a gene. Written as DNA, the CDR3 is TGTGCCAGCAGTCCCCCGACAGGGAACTATGGCTACACCTTC. Its translation: CASSPPTGNYGYTF.

As to this clone: The sample contains more than one DNA sequence encoding this CDR3. V gene TRBV5-1 combines with J gene TRBJ1-1; D gene ambiguous. Germline-derived CDR1 and CDR2 are SGHRS and YFSETQ. The V end lost 0 bases, the J end lost 0 bases, and 6 bases lay between the germline ends. This CDR3 is 14 amino acids long. The CDR3 DNA reads as TGCGCCAGCAGCTTGGAAAGCATGAACACTGAAGCTTTCTTT. It yields the protein CASSLESMNTEAFF. Combining the CDR3 with reference TRBV5-1 and TRBJ1-1 gives the whole variable domain KAGVTQTPRYLIKTRGQQVTLSCSPISGHRSVSWYQQTPGQGLQFLFEYFSETQRNKGNFPGRFSGRQFSNSRSEMNVSTLELGDSALYLCASSLESMNTEAFFGQGTRLTVV.

The chain combines TRBV20-1 with TRBJ2-1; TRBD2 matches 8 bases. The CDR3 has 17 residues. V gave up 3 bases and J gave up 10 bases; unmatched junction bases: 20. Per germline, CDR1 DFQATT and CDR2 SNEGSKA (reference sequence). The CDR3: CSASQGALAGGIQEQFF. The CDR3 region has the DNA TGCAGTGCTAGTCAGGGAGCCTTGGCGGGAGGAATACAGGAGCAGTTCTTC.

The V and J genes are TRBV28 and TRBJ1-5, with 9 bases aligning to TRBD1. Germline V gives CDR1 MDHEN, CDR2 SYDVKM. This CDR3 has 16 amino acids. V was clipped by 4 bases and J by 4 bases; unmatched bases: 8. CDR3 sequence: CASSSLTGGGNQPQHF. CDR3 nucleotides: TGTGCCAGCAGTTCGTTAACAGGGGGCGGGAATCAGCCCCAGCATTTT.

CDR3 DNA: TGTGCCAGCGCCAGAATAGGGAGTGAAGCTTTCTTT. Protein: CASARIGSEAFF. V usage is TRBV19 and J usage is TRBJ1-1; D remains unclear. The CDR3 is 12 amino acids. V was cut by 9 bases and J by 7 bases, with 15 bases left in between. The germline V gene has CDR1 LNHDA and CDR2 SQIVND (reference sequence).

V and J are TRBV9 and TRBJ1-2; 7 bases are shared with TRBD1. V was clipped by 3 bases and J by 4 bases; unmatched bases: 9. CDR3 length: 15 amino acids. The germline gives CDR1 SGDLS, CDR2 YYNGEE. For the CDR3, the DNA is TGTGCCAGCAGCGGAGGACAGGCGAGGGCCTATGGCTACACCTTC. Protein: CASSGGQARAYGYTF. The complete variable domain, with remaining parts taken from reference TRBV9 and TRBJ1-2, reads DSGVTQTPKHLITATGQRVTLRCSPRSGDLSVYWYQQSLDQGLQFLIQYYNGEERAKGNILERFSAQQFPDLHSELNLSSLELGDSALYFCASSGGQARAYGYTFGSGTRLTVV.

This clone was detected only a few times. A junction end diverges from the germline sequence, so it may reflect a read error. The chain joins TRBV6-5 to TRBJ1-6; weak D call: TRBD1 (5 bases). Germline V gives CDR1 MNHEY, CDR2 SVGAGI. CDR3 size: 13 residues. This chain's CDR3 is CASRAGTNPPLHF. Here the CDR3 DNA reads TGTGCCAGCAGGGCCGGGACTAATCCACCCCTCCACTTT.